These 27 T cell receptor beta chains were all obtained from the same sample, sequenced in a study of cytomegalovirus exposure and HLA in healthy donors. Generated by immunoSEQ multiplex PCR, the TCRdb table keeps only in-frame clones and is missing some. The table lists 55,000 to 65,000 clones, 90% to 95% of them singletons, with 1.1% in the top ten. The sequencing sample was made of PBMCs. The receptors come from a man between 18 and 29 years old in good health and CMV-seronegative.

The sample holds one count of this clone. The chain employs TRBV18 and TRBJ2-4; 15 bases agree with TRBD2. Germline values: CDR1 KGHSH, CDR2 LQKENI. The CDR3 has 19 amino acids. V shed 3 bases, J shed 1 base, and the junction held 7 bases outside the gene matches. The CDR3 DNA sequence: TGTGCCAGCTCACCCCCAGGACTAGCGGGAGGGGTTGCCAAAAACATTCAGTACTTC. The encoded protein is CASSPPGLAGGVAKNIQYF. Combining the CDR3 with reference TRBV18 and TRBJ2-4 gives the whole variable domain NAGVMQNPRHLVRRRGQEARLRCSPMKGHSHVYWYRQLPEEGLKFMVYLQKENIIDESGMPKERFSAEFPKEGPSILRIQQVVRGDSAAYFCASSPPGLAGGVAKNIQYFGAGTRLSVL.

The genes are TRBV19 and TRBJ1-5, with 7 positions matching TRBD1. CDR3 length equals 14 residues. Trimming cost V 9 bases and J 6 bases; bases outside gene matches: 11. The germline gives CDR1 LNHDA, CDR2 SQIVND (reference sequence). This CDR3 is CASGGGPGGQPQHF. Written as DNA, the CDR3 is TGTGCCAGCGGAGGGGGCCCTGGAGGTCAGCCCCAGCATTTT.

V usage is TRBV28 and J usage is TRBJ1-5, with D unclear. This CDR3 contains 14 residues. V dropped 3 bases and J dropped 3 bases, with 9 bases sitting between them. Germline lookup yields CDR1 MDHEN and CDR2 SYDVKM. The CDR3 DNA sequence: TGTGCCAGCAGTTTGCTCCTAACCAATCAGCCCCAGCATTTT. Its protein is CASSLLLTNQPQHF.

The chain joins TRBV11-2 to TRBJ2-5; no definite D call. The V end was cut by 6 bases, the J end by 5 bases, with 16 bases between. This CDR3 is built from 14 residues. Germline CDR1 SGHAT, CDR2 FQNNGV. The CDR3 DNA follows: TGTGCCAGCAGACCGACCAGTTCCGGGGAGACCCAGTACTTC. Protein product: CASRPTSSGETQYF.

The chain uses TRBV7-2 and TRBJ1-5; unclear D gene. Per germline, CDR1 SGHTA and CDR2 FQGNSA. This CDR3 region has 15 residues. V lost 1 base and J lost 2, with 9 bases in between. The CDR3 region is CASSLVSAGNQPQHF. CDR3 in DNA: TGTGCCAGCAGCTTAGTGAGCGCTGGCAATCAGCCCCAGCATTTT.

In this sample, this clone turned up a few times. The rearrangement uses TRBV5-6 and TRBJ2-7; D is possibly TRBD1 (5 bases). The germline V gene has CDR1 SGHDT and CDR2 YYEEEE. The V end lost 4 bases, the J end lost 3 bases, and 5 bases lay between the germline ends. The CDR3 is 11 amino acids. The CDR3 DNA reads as TGTGCCAGCAGCAGGGGCTACGAGCAGTACTTC. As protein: CASSRGYEQYF. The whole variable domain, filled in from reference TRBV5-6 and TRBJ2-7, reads DAGVTQSPTHLIKTRGQQVTLRCSPKSGHDTVSWYQQALGQGPQFIFQYYEEEERQRGNFPDRFSGHQFPNYSSELNVNALLLGDSALYLCASSRGYEQYFGPGTRLTVT.

The DNA of the CDR3 is TGTGCCAGTAGTATAGTTCCTAGCGCCGGGGAGCTGTTTTTT. Its protein product is CASSIVPSAGELFF. V and J are TRBV19 and TRBJ2-2; D perhaps matches TRBD2 (6 bases). Trimming left V 1 base short and J 6 bases short, with 9 bases between. Germline values: CDR1 LNHDA, CDR2 SQIVND (reference sequence). CDR3 length: 14 amino acids.

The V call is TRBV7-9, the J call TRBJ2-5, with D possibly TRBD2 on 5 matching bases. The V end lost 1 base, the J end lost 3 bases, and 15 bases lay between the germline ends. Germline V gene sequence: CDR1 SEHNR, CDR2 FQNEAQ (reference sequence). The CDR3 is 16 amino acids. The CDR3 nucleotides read TGTGCCAGCAGCTTAGTGCGGGCCAGCGCCAAAGAGACCCAGTACTTC. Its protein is CASSLVRASAKETQYF.

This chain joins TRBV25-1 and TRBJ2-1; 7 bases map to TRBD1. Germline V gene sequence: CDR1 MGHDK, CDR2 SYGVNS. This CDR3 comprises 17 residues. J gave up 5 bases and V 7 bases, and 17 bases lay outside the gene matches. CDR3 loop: CASTWTGRWTLHNEQFF. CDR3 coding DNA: TGTGCCAGCACGTGGACAGGCCGATGGACTCTTCACAATGAGCAGTTCTTC.

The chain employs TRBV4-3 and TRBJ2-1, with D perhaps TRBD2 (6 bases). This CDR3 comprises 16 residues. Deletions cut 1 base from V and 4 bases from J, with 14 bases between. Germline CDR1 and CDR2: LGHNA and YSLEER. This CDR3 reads CASSQVGTPTYNEQFF. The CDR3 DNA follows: TGCGCCAGCAGCCAAGTGGGGACTCCAACTTACAATGAGCAGTTCTTC.

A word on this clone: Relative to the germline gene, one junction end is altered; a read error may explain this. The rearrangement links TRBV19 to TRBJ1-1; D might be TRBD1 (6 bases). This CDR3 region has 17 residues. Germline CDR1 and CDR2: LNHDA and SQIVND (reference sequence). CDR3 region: CASTQNREGFRNAEAFF. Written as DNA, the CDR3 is TGTGCCAGTACCCAAAACAGGGAGGGTTTTCGGAACGCTGAAGCTTTCTTT.

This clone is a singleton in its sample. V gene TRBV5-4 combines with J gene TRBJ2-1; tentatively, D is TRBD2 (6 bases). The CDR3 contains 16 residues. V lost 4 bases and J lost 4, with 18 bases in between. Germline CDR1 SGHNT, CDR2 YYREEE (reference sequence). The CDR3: CASSGEEGQEYNEQFF. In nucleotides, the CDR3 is TGTGCCAGCAGCGGAGAGGAGGGCCAAGAGTACAATGAGCAGTTCTTC.

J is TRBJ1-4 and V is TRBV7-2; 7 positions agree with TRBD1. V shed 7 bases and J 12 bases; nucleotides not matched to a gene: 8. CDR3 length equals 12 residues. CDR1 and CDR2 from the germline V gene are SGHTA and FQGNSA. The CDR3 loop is CASTRDSLELFF. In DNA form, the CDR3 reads TGTGCCAGCACAAGGGACAGCCTTGAACTGTTTTTT.

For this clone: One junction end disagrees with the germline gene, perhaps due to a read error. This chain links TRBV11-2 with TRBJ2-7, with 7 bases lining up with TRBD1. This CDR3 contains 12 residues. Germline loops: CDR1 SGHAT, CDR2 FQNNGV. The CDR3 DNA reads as TGTGCCAGCAGCTTAAGAGGGACAGTGCCCCACTTC. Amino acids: CASSLRGTVPHF.

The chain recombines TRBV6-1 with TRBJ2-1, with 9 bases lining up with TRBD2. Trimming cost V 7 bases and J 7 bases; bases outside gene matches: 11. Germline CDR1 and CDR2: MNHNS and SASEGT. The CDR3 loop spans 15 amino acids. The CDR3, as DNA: TGTGCCAGCATCGAGGGACTAGCCGCCTTGAATGAGCAGTTCTTC. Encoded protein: CASIEGLAALNEQFF.

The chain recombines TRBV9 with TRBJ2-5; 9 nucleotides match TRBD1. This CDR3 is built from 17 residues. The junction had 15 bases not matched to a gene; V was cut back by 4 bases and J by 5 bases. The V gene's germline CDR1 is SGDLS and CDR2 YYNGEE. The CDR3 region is CASSRRGGQGVGETQYF. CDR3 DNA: TGTGCCAGCAGCCGCAGGGGGGGACAGGGAGTAGGGGAGACCCAGTACTTC.

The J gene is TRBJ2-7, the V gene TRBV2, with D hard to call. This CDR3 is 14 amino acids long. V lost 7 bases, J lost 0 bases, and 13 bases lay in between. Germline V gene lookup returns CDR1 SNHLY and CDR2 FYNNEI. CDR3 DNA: TGTGCCAGCAATGGGCGTGCAACCTCCTACGAGCAGTACTTC. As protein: CASNGRATSYEQYF.

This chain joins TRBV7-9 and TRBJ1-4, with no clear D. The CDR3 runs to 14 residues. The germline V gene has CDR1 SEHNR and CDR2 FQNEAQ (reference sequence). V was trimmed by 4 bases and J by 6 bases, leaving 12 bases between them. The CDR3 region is CASSSRVADEKLFF. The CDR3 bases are TGTGCCAGCAGCTCGAGGGTGGCGGATGAAAAACTGTTTTTT.

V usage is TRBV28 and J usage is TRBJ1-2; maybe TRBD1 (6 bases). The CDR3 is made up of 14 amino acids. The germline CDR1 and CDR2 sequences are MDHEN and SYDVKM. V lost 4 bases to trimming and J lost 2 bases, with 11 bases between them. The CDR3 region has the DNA TGTGCCAGCAGTTCCCCCGACAGGAACTATGGCTACACCTTC. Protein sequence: CASSSPDRNYGYTF.

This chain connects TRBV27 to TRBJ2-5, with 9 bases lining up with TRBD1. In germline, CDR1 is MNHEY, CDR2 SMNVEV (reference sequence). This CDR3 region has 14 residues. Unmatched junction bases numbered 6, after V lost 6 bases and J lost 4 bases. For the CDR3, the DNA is TGTGCCAGCAGCTCAAGACAGGGGGGAGAGACCCAGTACTTC. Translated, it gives CASSSRQGGETQYF.

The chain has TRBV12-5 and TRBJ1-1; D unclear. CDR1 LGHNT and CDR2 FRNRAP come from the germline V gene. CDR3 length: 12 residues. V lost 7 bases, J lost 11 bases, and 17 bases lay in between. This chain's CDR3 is CASVPGEGQAFF. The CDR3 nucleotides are TGTGCTAGTGTTCCAGGTGAGGGTCAGGCTTTCTTT.

The CDR3 DNA reads TGTGCCAGCAGCTTAGCGAATCCGATGCTGAGACAAGTGAACACTGAAGCTTTCTTT. The encoded protein is CASSLANPMLRQVNTEAFF. The V gene is TRBV7-8, the J gene TRBJ1-1; D uncertain. Germline lookup yields CDR1 SGHVS and CDR2 FQNEAQ. Trimming pared 0 bases from V and 0 bases from J, leaving 20 bases between. This CDR3 is built from 19 residues.

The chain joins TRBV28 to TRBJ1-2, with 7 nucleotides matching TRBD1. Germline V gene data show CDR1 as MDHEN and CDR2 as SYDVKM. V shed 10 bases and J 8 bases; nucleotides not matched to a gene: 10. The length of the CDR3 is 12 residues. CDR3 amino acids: CATTGLLRGYTF. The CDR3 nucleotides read TGTGCCACGACAGGGCTACTGAGGGGCTACACCTTC.

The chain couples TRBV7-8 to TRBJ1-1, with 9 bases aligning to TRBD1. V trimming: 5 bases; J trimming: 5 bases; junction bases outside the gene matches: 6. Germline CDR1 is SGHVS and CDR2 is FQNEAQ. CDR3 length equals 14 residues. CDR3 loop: CASSTQGARTEAFF. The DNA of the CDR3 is TGTGCCAGCAGCACACAGGGGGCCCGAACTGAAGCTTTCTTT.

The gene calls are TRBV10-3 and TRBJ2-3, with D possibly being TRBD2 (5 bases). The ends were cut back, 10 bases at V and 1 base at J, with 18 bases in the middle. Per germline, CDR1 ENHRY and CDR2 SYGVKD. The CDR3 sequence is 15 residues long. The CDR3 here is CATSGGASRTDTQYF. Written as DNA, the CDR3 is TGTGCCACCTCCGGAGGAGCTAGCCGCACAGATACGCAGTATTTT.

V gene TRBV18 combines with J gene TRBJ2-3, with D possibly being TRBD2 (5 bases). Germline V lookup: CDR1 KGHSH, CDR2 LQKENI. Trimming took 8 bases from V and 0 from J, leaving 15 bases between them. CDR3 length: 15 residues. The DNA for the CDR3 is TGTGCCAGCGCCAGCGGAGCGCTCAGCACAGATACGCAGTATTTT. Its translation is CASASGALSTDTQYF.

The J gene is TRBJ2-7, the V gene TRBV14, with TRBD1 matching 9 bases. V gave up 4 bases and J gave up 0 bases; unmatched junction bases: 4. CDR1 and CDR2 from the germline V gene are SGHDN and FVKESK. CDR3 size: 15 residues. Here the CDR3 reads CASSPGQGPSYEQYF. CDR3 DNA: TGTGCCAGCAGCCCAGGACAGGGGCCCTCCTACGAGCAGTACTTC.